This is a list of T cell receptor beta chains from one sample in a study of OX40 agonist ivuxolimab in advanced cancers. Measured with immunoSEQ multiplex PCR; TCRdb has only the in-frame clones, and not every one. The sample has about 79,000 clones; around 94% are singletons. The sample was CD4+ or CD8+ T cells sorted from blood, taken in a trial of the OX40 agonist ivuxolimab. These receptors were collected from an adult with an advanced solid tumor such as melanoma, head and neck, liver or kidney cancer. CDR3s include the opening cysteine and the closing phenylalanine or tryptophan. The D gene is left open where the match is weak. Size is stated for part of the rows, as once, few or many counts, or as a class when the clone is expanded.

J: TRBJ2-3
size: .
V: TRBV2
D: .
CDR3: CASNDNREGSTDTQYF
DNA: TGTGCCAGCAATGACAACAGAGAGGGTAGCACAGATACGCAGTATTTT

J: TRBJ2-4
size: once
V: TRBV6-4
D: .
CDR3: CASSDSREAQRDIQYF
DNA: TGTGCCAGCAGTGACTCAAGGGAGGCGCAGAGAGACATTCAGTACTTC

J: TRBJ2-3
size: .
V: TRBV28
D: TRBD2
CDR3: CASSPIAGGPDTQYF
DNA: TGTGCCAGCAGTCCCATAGCGGGAGGGCCAGATACGCAGTATTTT

J: TRBJ2-3
size: .
V: TRBV11-2
D: .
CDR3: CASSLDRQGPDTQYF
DNA: TGTGCCAGCAGCTTAGATAGGCAGGGCCCAGATACGCAGTATTTT

J: TRBJ2-7
size: .
V: TRBV9
D: .
CDR3: CASSVSVGDYEQYF
DNA: TGTGCCAGCAGCGTAAGTGTGGGGGACTACGAGCAGTACTTC

J: TRBJ2-6
size: once
V: TRBV5-4
D: TRBD1
CDR3: CASNNQGAYGANVLTF
DNA: TGTGCCAGCAATAACCAGGGGGCGTACGGGGCCAACGTCCTGACTTTC

J: TRBJ2-7
size: .
V: TRBV28
D: .
CDR3: CASRGLARSSYEQYF
DNA: TGTGCCAGCAGGGGCCTAGCGCGAAGCTCCTACGAGCAGTACTTC

J: TRBJ2-1
size: .
V: TRBV7-9
D: .
CDR3: CASSLGLADNEQFF
DNA: TGTGCCAGCAGCTTAGGATTAGCGGACAATGAGCAGTTCTTC

J: TRBJ1-1
size: .
V: TRBV7-9
D: TRBD1
CDR3: CASSQTTGANTEAFF
DNA: TGTGCCAGCAGCCAAACGACAGGGGCGAACACTGAAGCTTTCTTT

J: TRBJ1-1
size: .
V: TRBV10-2
D: .
CDR3: CASIPGGPPTEAFF
DNA: TGCGCCAGCATCCCGGGGGGCCCTCCTACTGAAGCTTTCTTT

J: TRBJ2-7
size: .
V: TRBV27
D: .
CDR3: CASSFQMGLNYEQYF
DNA: TGTGCCAGCAGTTTCCAGATGGGACTCAACTACGAGCAGTACTTC

J: TRBJ2-1
size: .
V: TRBV4-3
D: .
CDR3: CASSHSLASVSINEQFF
DNA: TGCGCCAGCAGCCACTCCCTCGCCTCTGTCAGCATCAATGAGCAGTTCTTC

J: TRBJ2-7
size: .
V: TRBV11-1
D: TRBD1
CDR3: CASSPNPRDSYEQYF
DNA: TGTGCCAGCAGCCCGAATCCCCGGGACAGCTACGAGCAGTACTTC

J: TRBJ2-7
size: once
V: TRBV6-1
D: .
CDR3: CASSWDTAYEQYF
DNA: TGTGCCAGCAGCTGGGACACAGCCTACGAGCAGTACTTC

J: TRBJ2-1
size: .
V: TRBV7-3
D: .
CDR3: CASSLGGWGNEQFF
DNA: TGTGCCAGCAGCTTAGGCGGTTGGGGCAATGAGCAGTTCTTC

J: TRBJ2-5
size: .
V: TRBV2
D: .
CDR3: CASGGETQYF
DNA: TGTGCCAGCGGGGGAGAGACCCAGTACTTC

J: TRBJ2-7
size: .
V: TRBV11-1
D: .
CDR3: CASSPGYEQYF
DNA: TGTGCCAGCAGCCCGGGCTACGAGCAGTACTTC

J: TRBJ1-4
size: .
V: TRBV27
D: .
CDR3: CASSPLGEKLFF
DNA: TGTGCCAGCAGCCCCCTAGGCGAAAAACTGTTTTTT

J: TRBJ2-2
size: .
V: TRBV19
D: .
CDR3: CASSMRHGSYGELFF
DNA: TGTGCCAGTAGTATGAGACACGGGTCGTACGGGGAGCTGTTTTTT

J: TRBJ1-2
size: .
V: TRBV30
D: TRBD1
CDR3: CAWKDRGGLANYGYTF
DNA: TGTGCCTGGAAGGACAGGGGAGGACTAGCTAACTATGGCTACACCTTC

J: TRBJ2-7
size: .
V: TRBV6-6
D: .
CDR3: CASSYSQVPSVDEQYF
DNA: TGTGCCAGCAGTTACTCGCAGGTTCCGAGTGTGGACGAGCAGTACTTC

J: TRBJ2-5
size: .
V: TRBV9
D: .
CDR3: CASSSHQAAGRETQYF
DNA: TGTGCCAGCAGCTCTCACCAGGCGGCGGGGCGAGAGACCCAGTACTTC

J: TRBJ2-1
size: .
V: TRBV27
D: .
CDR3: CASDARGGLYNEQFF
DNA: TGTGCCAGCGACGCGCGGGGTGGCCTCTACAATGAGCAGTTCTTC